A single T cell receptor beta chain is shown here with its context. The antigen is not known. This entry comes from a study of PD-1 blockade in classical Hodgkin lymphoma. Overall study context: Patients had nivolumab dosed at 3 mg/kg, delivered intravenously every 2 weeks. Overall study results and limits: The study found complete responders had baseline diversity similar to newly diagnosed patients. With respect to the repertoire differences, their causes, possibly disease activity or prior therapy, remain undefined.

Profiling relied on immunoSEQ multiplex PCR, and the TCRdb table lists in-frame clones only, not all of them. The table records about 4,200 clones, roughly 87% of them present only once. Every patient experienced relapse after autologous stem cell transplantation, and brentuximab vedotin exposure varied. Negative magnetic selection isolated CD4+ T cells from thawed PBMCs. The CDR3 runs 12 residues. Looked up from germline, CDR1 is MNHNS and CDR2 is SASEGT. The ends were cut back, 5 bases at V and 7 bases at J, with 9 bases in the middle. The source was CD4+ T cells from blood, collected at baseline. This sequence originates from a human donor with classical Hodgkin lymphoma. The chain carries TRBV6-1 and TRBJ2-1; D gene uncertain. The CDR3 DNA reads as TGTGCCAGCAGTCAGAAAGGGAATGAGCAGTTCTTC. It codes for CASSQKGNEQFF.